These T cell receptor beta chains were read from a single sample in a study of blood T cell repertoires in COVID-19. The repertoire was sequenced with immunoSEQ multiplex PCR; TCRdb's copy has only in-frame clones and lacks some. The sample records under 300,000 clones, 79% being singletons. Sequencing was performed on peripheral blood. The origin of the receptors is a woman in her forties with active or convalescent COVID-19. Both conserved end residues are part of each CDR3. A D gene is named only where the DNA matches it firmly. The size of a clone is reported for some rows only, either as once, few or many, or as a class for expanded clones.

clone_size	j_call	v_call	d_call	cdr3_aa	cdr3_nt
NA	TRBJ1-6	TRBV28	NA	CASTQGNPGQALHF	TGTGCCAGCACACAGGGTAATCCGGGGCAGGCCCTCCACTTT
NA	TRBJ1-1	TRBV12-3/TRBV12-4	NA	CASSWAENTEAFF	TGTGCCAGCAGTTGGGCAGAGAACACTGAAGCTTTCTTT
few	TRBJ1-4	TRBV19	TRBD1	CASSRWTGTATNEKLFF	TGTGCCAGTAGTCGATGGACAGGGACTGCAACTAATGAAAAACTGTTTTTT
NA	TRBJ1-6	TRBV6-5	NA	CASRRLEGNSPLHF	TGTGCCAGCAGACGGCTCGAGGGTAATTCACCCCTCCACTTT
NA	TRBJ1-5	TRBV19	TRBD1	CASSVTGDNQPQHF	TGTGCCAGTAGTGTTACAGGGGACAATCAGCCCCAGCATTTT
NA	TRBJ1-6	TRBV4-1	TRBD1	CASSQDLMVGTGNSPLHF	TGCGCCAGCAGCCAAGATTTGATGGTAGGGACAGGGAATTCACCCCTCCACTTT
NA	TRBJ1-2	TRBV5-3	TRBD1	CARSLNRTGAAPGGYTF	TGTGCCAGAAGCTTGAACCGGACAGGGGCCGCGCCGGGGGGCTACACCTTC
once	TRBJ1-6	TRBV4-2	NA	CASSQGMQGLFAPLHF	TGTGCCAGCAGCCAAGGTATGCAGGGTCTGTTCGCACCCCTCCACTTT
NA	TRBJ2-2	TRBV2	NA	CASTNSRANTGELFF	TGTGCCAGCACGAACAGCCGAGCGAACACCGGGGAGCTGTTTTTT
once	TRBJ2-3	TRBV7-3	NA	CASSPHRVDTQYF	TGTGCCAGCAGCCCCCACCGGGTGGATACGCAGTATTTT
NA	TRBJ2-5	TRBV27	TRBD2	CASSSGTSMDQYF	TGTGCCAGCAGTTCGGGGACTAGCATGGACCAGTACTTC
NA	TRBJ2-2	TRBV16	NA	CASSQSRGTGELFF	TGTGCCAGCAGCCAATCCCGGGGCACCGGGGAGCTGTTTTTT
NA	TRBJ2-2	TRBV4-1	TRBD1	CASSQPTGARTGELFF	TGCGCCAGCAGCCAACCGACAGGGGCTCGCACCGGGGAGCTGTTTTTT
NA	TRBJ2-6	TRBV6-5	NA	CASSTRRSGANVLTF	TGTGCCAGCAGTACCCGTAGATCTGGGGCCAACGTCCTGACTTTC
NA	TRBJ1-3	TRBV6-5	NA	CASTAGLSGNTIYF	TGTGCCAGCACCGCAGGCCTCTCTGGAAACACCATATATTTT
NA	TRBJ1-3	TRBV7-2	NA	CASSWELGVPGNTIYF	TGTGCCAGCAGCTGGGAGCTAGGAGTCCCTGGAAACACCATATATTTT
NA	TRBJ1-5	TRBV7-3	TRBD1	CASSIGQGQPQHF	TGTGCCAGCAGCATTGGACAGGGACAGCCCCAGCATTTT
NA	TRBJ2-3	TRBV25-1	TRBD1	CASTPGDRLRMDTQYF	TGTGCCAGCACCCCGGGGGACAGGCTACGGATGGATACGCAGTATTTT
NA	TRBJ2-3	TRBV7-2	NA	CASSLGTHTDTQYF	TGTGCCAGCAGCTTAGGGACTCACACAGATACGCAGTATTTT
NA	TRBJ2-1	TRBV19	TRBD2	CASTPLRLAGLNEQFF	TGTGCCAGTACCCCCCTTCGGCTAGCGGGTTTGAATGAGCAGTTCTTC
NA	TRBJ1-4	TRBV20-1	NA	CSVQGEEKLFF	TGCAGCGTCCAGGGCGAAGAAAAACTGTTTTTT
NA	TRBJ2-5	TRBV4-1	TRBD1	CASSLTGGKETQYF	TGCGCCAGCAGCCTAACAGGGGGAAAAGAGACCCAGTACTTC
NA	TRBJ1-5	TRBV3-1/TRBV3-2	TRBD1	CASSQEGGTANQPQHF	TGTGCCAGCAGCCAAGAAGGCGGGACAGCAAATCAGCCCCAGCATTTT
NA	TRBJ2-5	TRBV7-9	TRBD2	CASSPEVLAEPQETQYF	TGTGCCAGCAGCCCAGAGGTTCTAGCGGAACCTCAAGAGACCCAGTACTTC
NA	TRBJ1-1	TRBV23-1	TRBD1	CASSLWGQMNTEAFF	TGCGCCAGCAGTCTTTGGGGACAGATGAACACTGAAGCTTTCTTT
NA	TRBJ1-4	TRBV28	NA	CASSSPPLDEKLFF	TGTGCCAGCAGTTCGCCACCCCTAGATGAAAAACTGTTTTTT
NA	TRBJ1-6	TRBV7-3	NA	CASSLFSDSPLHF	TGTGCCAGCAGCTTATTCAGTGATTCACCCCTCCACTTT
once	TRBJ1-1	TRBV9	NA	CASSVAGLGNTEAFF	TGTGCCAGCAGCGTAGCAGGGCTCGGGAACACTGAAGCTTTCTTT
NA	TRBJ1-6	TRBV30	NA	CAWRLRGSSYNSPLHF	TGTGCCTGGAGGTTACGCGGGAGCTCCTATAATTCACCCCTCCACTTT
NA	TRBJ1-2	TRBV4-1	TRBD1	CASSQGAGGNYGYTF	TGCGCCAGCAGCCAAGGGGCAGGGGGTAACTATGGCTACACCTTC
NA	TRBJ2-3	TRBV5-1	TRBD2	CASSLEASGGSTQYF	TGCGCCAGCAGCTTGGAGGCTAGCGGGGGGAGTACGCAGTATTTT
once	TRBJ1-2	TRBV5-4	TRBD1	CASSSGQGTYGYTF	TGTGCCAGCAGCTCTGGACAGGGGACTTATGGCTACACCTTC
once	TRBJ1-2	TRBV18	NA	CASSQAILLSSYGYTF	TGTGCCAGCTCACAAGCGATCCTCTTATCAAGCTATGGCTACACCTTC
NA	TRBJ1-3	TRBV2	NA	CASRVGAGNTIYF	TGTGCCAGCAGGGTAGGGGCTGGAAACACCATATATTTT
NA	TRBJ2-1	TRBV24-1	NA	CATQQGYNEQFF	TGTGCCACCCAACAGGGATACAATGAGCAGTTCTTC
NA	TRBJ1-2	TRBV19	TRBD1	CASRLPGQGAGYTF	TGTGCCAGCCGCCTCCCGGGACAGGGGGCTGGCTACACCTTC
NA	TRBJ1-3	TRBV28	NA	CASTSGLRGRNTIYF	TGTGCCAGCACCTCAGGGCTTCGTGGACGAAACACCATATATTTT
once	TRBJ2-5	TRBV5-4	TRBD2	CASSPTSGRAQTQYF	TGTGCCAGCAGCCCTACTAGCGGGCGGGCCCAGACCCAGTACTTC
NA	TRBJ1-3	TRBV29-1	NA	CSAAGDYTGNTIYF	TGCAGCGCCGCAGGGGATTACACTGGAAACACCATATATTTT
once	TRBJ1-5	TRBV28	NA	CASSQITQGFNQPQHF	TGTGCCAGCAGCCAAATAACACAGGGATTCAATCAGCCCCAGCATTTT
NA	TRBJ2-3	TRBV7-9	TRBD1	CASSLTGTVADTQYF	TGTGCCAGCAGCTTGACCGGGACAGTCGCAGATACGCAGTATTTT
NA	TRBJ2-7	TRBV5-5	NA	CASSWGDFYEQYF	TGTGCCAGCAGCTGGGGGGACTTCTACGAGCAGTACTTC
NA	TRBJ1-3	TRBV29-1	TRBD1	CSASGTEVSGNTIYF	TGCAGCGCCTCCGGGACAGAAGTCTCTGGAAACACCATATATTTT
NA	TRBJ1-1	TRBV5-6	NA	CASSLGRGTEAFF	TGTGCCAGCAGCTTGGGGAGGGGCACTGAAGCTTTCTTT
NA	TRBJ1-2	TRBV29-1	TRBD1	CSVLTGIDYGYTF	TGCAGCGTCTTGACAGGGATTGACTATGGCTACACCTTC
NA	TRBJ1-3	TRBV12-5	TRBD1	CASGWAGQDSSGNTIYF	TGTGCTAGTGGTTGGGCCGGACAGGACAGCTCTGGAAACACCATATATTTT
NA	TRBJ1-2	TRBV7-9	TRBD1	CASGGGQYYGYTF	TGTGCCAGCGGAGGGGGCCAGTACTATGGCTACACCTTC
NA	TRBJ2-1	TRBV7-3	TRBD1	CASSSRDRDPNEQFF	TGTGCCAGCAGCTCCCGAGACAGGGACCCCAATGAGCAGTTCTTC
NA	TRBJ1-2	TRBV7-9	NA	CASTLRGGRGYTF	TGTGCCAGCACCCTAAGAGGGGGACGAGGCTACACCTTC
NA	TRBJ1-1	TRBV25-1	NA	CASRETGEAFF	TGTGCCAGCAGAGAAACGGGTGAAGCTTTCTTT